This T cell receptor beta chain was sequenced for a study of T cell responses to AZD1222 COVID-19 vaccine. Findings of the study overall: Clonal diversity may have been underestimated in mostly white British donors. Spike-specific TCRs gained breadth and depth after people received two AZD1222 doses. Nearly half of the spike-specific TCRs reportedly recognize variant regions that carry no mutations.

Germline V gene sequence: CDR1 MRHNA, CDR2 SNTAGT. The J segment lost 10 bases and the V segment lost 5 bases, leaving 8 bases of the junction unmatched. This CDR3 is 13 amino acids long. This clone was recorded once. Its specificity is not known. Only in-frame clones appear in the TCRdb table, and some are missing; sequencing was by immunoSEQ multiplex PCR. The table lists about 220,000 clones, approximately 94% of them singletons. Here the sequenced sample was peripheral blood, taken on day 0 of MenACWY control vaccination. This TCR derives from an adult in good health. The genes are TRBV6-4 and TRBJ1-1; TRBD1 agrees at 9 bases. The CDR3: CASSSGTGLTAFF. In nucleotides, the CDR3 is TGTGCCAGCAGTTCCGGGACAGGGTTGACAGCTTTCTTT.